The T cell receptor (beta chain) described here comes from a study of blood T cell repertoires in COVID-19. At the level of the study: Spain, Italy and the United States supplied samples that represented acute and convalescent COVID-19.

Sequencing was performed with immunoSEQ multiplex PCR; in TCRdb, only in-frame clones are kept and a portion is missing. The sample has about 180,000 clones; 75% to 90% are singletons. This TCR was sampled from a woman between 40 and 50 years old with acute COVID-19. Input material: PBMCs or T cells enriched from blood (not recorded which).

The CDR3 region is CASSPGLRETQYF. For the CDR3, the DNA is TGTGCCAGCTCACCAGGGTTGAGGGAGACCCAGTACTTC. The chain employs TRBV18 and TRBJ2-5; D ambiguous. The germline V and J ends were trimmed by 2 bases and 5 bases, with 9 bases remaining between them. This CDR3 contains 13 residues. Per the germline V gene, CDR1 is KGHSH and CDR2 is LQKENI.